These 32 T cell receptor beta chains came from one sample sequenced in a study of T-cell memory formation after mild COVID-19. A single record per CDR3 protein comes from TCRdb applying MiXCR to the 5' RACE reads. The sample has roughly 280,000 distinct CDR3 sequences, under 20% seen once; the top ten hold around 23%. Sequenced input: PBMCs or a T cell subset sorted from them (not recorded which). Every receptor here comes from a man aged 18-30 years who had mild COVID-19 (a few samples of this study predate the infection). Cell type and time point are not known.

V is TRBV7-9 and J is TRBJ1-4, with no clear D. Germline CDR1 SEHNR, CDR2 FQNEAQ (reference sequence). The V end lost 7 bases, the J end lost 6 bases, and 15 bases lay between the germline ends. The CDR3 consists of 14 residues. The CDR3 sequence: CASTETPGHEKLFF. DNA for the CDR3: TGTGCCAGCACCGAGACCCCAGGTCATGAAAAACTGTTTTTT.

With regard to this clonotype: One end of the junction varies from germline; a read error may be responsible. The chain has TRBV15 and TRBJ2-1; no clear D. CDR1 and CDR2 from the germline V gene are LNHNV and YYDKDF (reference sequence). The length of the CDR3 is 13 residues. The CDR3, as DNA: TGTGCCACCAGCATTGAACTAAAAAGTCCTCGCTCCTTC. Translation gives CATSIELKSPRSF.

This clonotype occurred many times. The chain is built from TRBV7-2 and TRBJ2-7; D is ambiguous. Trimming cost V 1 base and J 7 bases, with 11 bases left between them. The germline V gene has CDR1 SGHTA and CDR2 FQGNSA. The CDR3 totals 13 residues. The CDR3 DNA reads as TGTGCCAGCAGCTTAGTATTCCGGTATGAGCAGTACTTC. This translates into CASSLVFRYEQYF.

This clonotype appeared a few times. This chain links TRBV25-1 with TRBJ2-2; 12 nucleotides line up with TRBD2. Germline loops: CDR1 MGHDK, CDR2 SYGVNS. The CDR3 has 18 amino acids. Trimming removed 2 bases from V and 2 bases from J; junction bases left unmatched: 6. The CDR3 sequence: CASSEPRLAGANTGELFF. In DNA form, the CDR3 reads TGTGCCAGCAGTGAACCGAGACTAGCGGGGGCCAACACCGGGGAGCTGTTTTTT.

This clonotype was observed a few times. The chain is built from TRBV9 and TRBJ2-1; 9 bases map to TRBD1. The germline CDR1 and CDR2 sequences are SGDLS and YYNGEE. CDR3 size: 16 residues. The junction had 4 bases not matched to a gene; V was cut back by 0 bases and J by 3 bases. The CDR3: CASSVGGTGNYNEQFF. The DNA for the CDR3 is TGTGCCAGCAGCGTAGGTGGGACAGGGAACTACAATGAGCAGTTCTTC.

The chain combines TRBV7-9 with TRBJ2-7, with TRBD2 as a possible D gene (5 bases). Trimming cost V 1 base and J 3 bases, with 10 bases left between them. This CDR3 is 14 amino acids long. Germline CDR1 reads SEHNR; CDR2 reads FQNEAQ (reference sequence). For the CDR3, the DNA is TGTGCCAGCAGCTTAGACGACGGGGTCTACGAGCAGTACTTC. Amino acid sequence: CASSLDDGVYEQYF.

V is TRBV2 and J is TRBJ1-5; D remains unclear. V shed 5 bases and J shed 5 bases, with 16 bases lying between them. The CDR3 is 15 amino acids. CDR1 SNHLY and CDR2 FYNNEI come from the germline V gene. CDR3 region: CASSTGNGYDQPQHF. The CDR3 DNA sequence: TGTGCCAGCAGTACCGGGAACGGGTATGATCAGCCCCAGCATTTT.

This sequence joins TRBV5-1 and TRBJ2-5; maybe TRBD1 (5 bases). Germline values: CDR1 SGHRS, CDR2 YFSETQ. V was cut by 6 bases and J by 2 bases, with 14 bases left in between. This CDR3 is built from 14 residues. CDR3 nucleotides: TGCGCCAGCAAGGGGCACACCGTACAAGAGACCCAGTACTTC. Its translation is CASKGHTVQETQYF.

The chain uses TRBV6-5 and TRBJ1-1, with TRBD1 identical over 7 bases. CDR3 length: 15 amino acids. CDR1 MNHEY and CDR2 SVGAGI come from the germline V gene. The ends lost 0 bases at V and 6 bases at J; junction bases unmatched: 7. The CDR3 reads CASSYSTQGGPEAFF. In DNA, the CDR3 is TGTGCCAGCAGTTACTCGACTCAGGGGGGTCCTGAAGCTTTCTTT.

In this sample, this clonotype turned up many times. V usage is TRBV5-1 and J usage is TRBJ2-5; D gene uncertain. Trimming took off 0 bases at V and 2 bases at J, with 8 bases between the two ends. Germline values: CDR1 SGHRS, CDR2 YFSETQ. The CDR3 covers 14 residues. CDR3 sequence: CASSLGNGQETQYF. The CDR3 DNA sequence: TGCGCCAGCAGCTTGGGCAACGGACAAGAGACCCAGTACTTC.

The chain employs TRBV19 and TRBJ2-1, with TRBD2 as a possible D gene (7 bases). Per germline, CDR1 LNHDA and CDR2 SQIVND (reference sequence). V gave up 6 bases and J gave up 7 bases, with 13 bases separating them. This CDR3 has 13 amino acids. The CDR3 sequence: CASRGGAGNEQFF. CDR3 coding DNA: TGTGCCAGTAGAGGGGGGGCCGGGAATGAGCAGTTCTTC.

The chain employs TRBV7-9 and TRBJ1-6; D is possibly TRBD1 (6 bases). Germline CDR1 and CDR2: SEHNR and FQNEAQ (reference sequence). CDR3 size: 14 residues. V lost 7 bases, J lost 5 bases, and 12 bases lay in between. The CDR3 region is CASKGGSDNSPLHF. The CDR3 DNA follows: TGTGCCAGCAAAGGGGGATCGGATAATTCACCCCTCCACTTT.

This clonotype came up a few times. The gene calls are TRBV6-2 or TRBV6-3 and TRBJ2-1; D is perhaps TRBD2 (5 bases). The CDR3 has 15 amino acids. Germline-derived CDR1 and CDR2 are MNHEY and SVGEGT. V lost 4 bases, J lost 5 bases, and 15 bases lay in between. Here the CDR3 reads CASSSLVGGHNEQFF. The CDR3 DNA reads as TGTGCCAGCAGTTCCCTTGTAGGAGGTCACAATGAGCAGTTCTTC.

The chain carries TRBV20-1 and TRBJ1-5, with unresolved D. The CDR3 is 13 amino acids. Trimming left V 0 bases short and J 10 bases short, with 13 bases between. Germline CDR1 and CDR2: DFQATT and SNEGSKA (reference sequence). The CDR3 DNA reads TGCAGTGCTAGAGATGGGCCGGGGAGCCCCCAGCATTTT. It translates to CSARDGPGSPQHF.

The chain is built from TRBV29-1 and TRBJ2-1, with D hard to call. The V end was cut by 6 bases, the J end by 2 bases, with 11 bases between. This CDR3 has 13 residues. Germline assignment: CDR1 SQVTM and CDR2 ANQGSEA. The CDR3 DNA sequence: TGCAGCGTAAAAGGTCAAACCTACAATGAGCAGTTCTTC. This translates into CSVKGQTYNEQFF.

This clonotype was observed many times. The V and J genes are TRBV12-3 or TRBV12-4 and TRBJ2-7, with D uncertain. With 5 bases removed from V and 3 bases from J, the gap between germline ends came to 5 bases. The CDR3 loop spans 11 amino acids. The CDR3 DNA reads as TGTGCCAGCAGTCCCCACTACGAGCAGTACTTC. This sequence encodes CASSPHYEQYF.

This chain links TRBV5-1 with TRBJ1-1; D unclear. There are 15 residues in the CDR3. Trimming stripped 0 bases from V and 1 base from J, with 10 bases between. CDR1 and CDR2 from the germline V gene are SGHRS and YFSETQ. CDR3 nucleotide sequence: TGCGCCAGCAGCTTGGAGGCGACCCGGAACACTGAAGCTTTCTTT. This sequence encodes CASSLEATRNTEAFF.

This clonotype has a handful of counts. The chain recombines TRBV11-2 with TRBJ2-2; tentatively, D is TRBD1 (5 bases). Trimming stripped 1 base from V and 7 bases from J, with 13 bases between. This CDR3 spans 15 amino acids. Germline V CDR1 and CDR2: SGHAT, FQNNGV. CDR3 sequence reads: CASSLGSGIHGELFF. CDR3 DNA: TGTGCCAGCAGCTTAGGTTCAGGGATTCACGGGGAGCTGTTTTTT.

The chain carries TRBV5-5 and TRBJ1-2; the D gene is possibly TRBD1 (6 bases). The CDR3 has 13 residues. V was pared by 4 bases and J by 6 bases, with 13 bases between. Germline CDR1 is SGHKS and CDR2 is YYEKEE (reference sequence). The CDR3: CASSITGSDGYTF. Written as DNA, the CDR3 is TGTGCCAGCAGCATAACAGGGAGCGATGGCTACACCTTC. The whole variable domain, filled in from reference TRBV5-5 and TRBJ1-2, reads DAGVTQSPTHLIKTRGQQVTLRCSPISGHKSVSWYQQVLGQGPQFIFQYYEKEERGRGNFPDRFSARQFPNYSSELNVNALLLGDSALYLCASSITGSDGYTFGSGTRLTVV.

The genes are TRBV7-9 and TRBJ2-2; TRBD1 matches at 7 bases. Trimming at V came to 7 bases and at J to 6 bases, leaving 5 bases not matched to a gene. The CDR3 has 13 amino acids. Germline V gives CDR1 SEHNR, CDR2 FQNEAQ (reference sequence). CDR3 sequence: CASTSTGAGELFF. DNA of the CDR3: TGTGCCAGCACCTCAACAGGGGCCGGGGAGCTGTTTTTT.

This clonotype appeared a few times. This chain uses TRBV5-1 with TRBJ2-5; D is perhaps TRBD1 or TRBD2 (6 bases each). The CDR3 extends over 15 amino acids. Germline values: CDR1 SGHRS, CDR2 YFSETQ. Trimming left V 4 bases short and J 5 bases short, with 18 bases between. CDR3 in amino acids: CASSPGAGAWETQYF. In DNA form, the CDR3 reads TGCGCCAGCAGCCCGGGGGCAGGGGCTTGGGAGACCCAGTACTTC.

The chain combines TRBV9 with TRBJ2-1; D gene unclear. This CDR3 comprises 11 residues. Germline V gene lookup returns CDR1 SGDLS and CDR2 YYNGEE. V gave up 0 bases and J gave up 5 bases, with 0 bases separating them. CDR3 protein: CASSVDNEQFF. CDR3 nucleotide sequence: TGTGCCAGCAGCGTAGACAATGAGCAGTTCTTC.

This clonotype was seen a few times. CDR3 region: CASSPLATNHNEQFF. The CDR3 DNA reads TGCGCCAGCAGCCCCCTCGCGACAAACCACAATGAGCAGTTCTTC. The V call is TRBV5-1, the J call TRBJ2-1; D unclear. Trimming shortened V by 4 bases and J by 5 bases, and 16 bases separated the two germline ends. Germline CDR1 SGHRS, CDR2 YFSETQ. The CDR3 extends over 15 amino acids.

This clonotype was detected only a few times. The rearrangement joins TRBV6-2 or TRBV6-3 to TRBJ2-1, with 14 bases lining up with TRBD2. CDR3 length: 16 amino acids. Germline V CDR1 and CDR2: MNHEY, SVGEGT. Losses at the gene ends were 6 bases for V and 6 bases for J; bases not matched to a gene: 7. The CDR3 region is CASSPPGLAGGNEQFF. DNA for the CDR3: TGTGCCAGCAGCCCACCCGGACTAGCGGGGGGCAATGAGCAGTTCTTC.

V is TRBV10-3 and J is TRBJ1-1; TRBD1 matches at 9 bases. Unmatched junction bases numbered 11, after V lost 9 bases and J lost 9 bases. The CDR3 has 13 amino acids. The germline CDR1 and CDR2 sequences are ENHRY and SYGVKD. Here the CDR3 reads CAIRPRQGVKAFF. DNA of the CDR3: TGTGCCATAAGACCGCGACAGGGGGTAAAAGCTTTCTTT.

This clonotype has ten or more counts. The chain joins TRBV5-1 to TRBJ2-7; the match to TRBD1 covers 7 bases. Germline V CDR1 and CDR2: SGHRS, YFSETQ. V gave up 1 base and J gave up 0 bases; unmatched junction bases: 7. CDR3 length: 16 residues. The CDR3 DNA is TGCGCCAGCAGCTTGTCCCCCAGGGGGAGCTCCTACGAGCAGTACGTC. Protein product: CASSLSPRGSSYEQYV.

This clonotype was recorded a few times. V gene TRBV20-1 combines with J gene TRBJ1-6; TRBD1 matches 7 bases. Unmatched junction bases numbered 5, after V lost 4 bases and J lost 5 bases. From germline, CDR1 is DFQATT and CDR2 SNEGSKA (reference sequence). The CDR3 contains 14 residues. The CDR3 coding sequence is TGCAGTGCTATTGGGACAGAGAATAATTCACCCCTCCACTTT. Its protein product is CSAIGTENNSPLHF.

This clonotype has more than one count but fewer than ten. V is TRBV11-2 and J is TRBJ2-2; D gene ambiguous. The germline CDR1 and CDR2 sequences are SGHAT and FQNNGV. The CDR3 is 13 amino acids. V lost 1 base to trimming and J lost 8 bases, with 8 bases between them. The CDR3 reads CASSLGIGGELFF. The CDR3 DNA reads as TGTGCCAGCAGCTTAGGAATTGGGGGGGAGCTGTTTTTT.

This clonotype was picked up many times. The genes are TRBV5-1 and TRBJ2-5, with 9 positions matching TRBD2. V lost 4 bases and J lost 2; bases outside the gene matches: 9. The CDR3 runs to 16 residues. Germline loops: CDR1 SGHRS, CDR2 YFSETQ. CDR3 amino acids: CASSVARTSVQETQYF. The CDR3 region has the DNA TGCGCCAGCAGCGTAGCCCGGACTAGCGTACAAGAGACCCAGTACTTC.

J is TRBJ2-1 and V is TRBV7-9; 10 positions agree with TRBD1. Germline V gene data show CDR1 as SEHNR and CDR2 as FQNEAQ (reference sequence). V shed 7 bases, J shed 6 bases, and the junction held 6 bases outside the gene matches. The CDR3 has 14 amino acids. CDR3 in DNA: TGTGCCAGCAACTCCGGGACAGGGGCCAATGAGCAGTTCTTC. This encodes CASNSGTGANEQFF. The full variable domain, completed using reference TRBV7-9 and TRBJ2-1, is DTGVSQNPRHKITKRGQNVTFRCDPISEHNRLYWYRQTLGQGPEFLTYFQNEAQLEKSRLLSDRFSAERPKGSFSTLEIQRTEQGDSAMYLCASNSGTGANEQFFGPGTRLTVL.

Worth noting for this clonotype: At one end the junction does not follow the germline gene, possibly because of a read error. The rearrangement uses TRBV7-9 and TRBJ2-1, with D perhaps matching TRBD2 (6 bases). The CDR3 is 17 residues long. CDR1 is SEHNR, CDR2 FQNEAQ, per germline (reference sequence). The CDR3 spells CASSPREGGSSYTEQFF. In DNA form, the CDR3 reads TGTGCCAGCAGCCCCCGCGAAGGAGGGAGCTCCTACACTGAGCAGTTCTTC.

The genes are TRBV4-2 and TRBJ1-1; D remains ambiguous. The CDR3 runs 15 residues. In germline, CDR1 is LGHNA, CDR2 YNFKEQ. V gave up 1 base and J gave up 3 bases, with 12 bases separating them. The CDR3 loop reads CASSQGPGSYTEAFF. The CDR3 DNA is TGTGCCAGCAGCCAAGGCCCTGGATCGTACACTGAAGCTTTCTTT.